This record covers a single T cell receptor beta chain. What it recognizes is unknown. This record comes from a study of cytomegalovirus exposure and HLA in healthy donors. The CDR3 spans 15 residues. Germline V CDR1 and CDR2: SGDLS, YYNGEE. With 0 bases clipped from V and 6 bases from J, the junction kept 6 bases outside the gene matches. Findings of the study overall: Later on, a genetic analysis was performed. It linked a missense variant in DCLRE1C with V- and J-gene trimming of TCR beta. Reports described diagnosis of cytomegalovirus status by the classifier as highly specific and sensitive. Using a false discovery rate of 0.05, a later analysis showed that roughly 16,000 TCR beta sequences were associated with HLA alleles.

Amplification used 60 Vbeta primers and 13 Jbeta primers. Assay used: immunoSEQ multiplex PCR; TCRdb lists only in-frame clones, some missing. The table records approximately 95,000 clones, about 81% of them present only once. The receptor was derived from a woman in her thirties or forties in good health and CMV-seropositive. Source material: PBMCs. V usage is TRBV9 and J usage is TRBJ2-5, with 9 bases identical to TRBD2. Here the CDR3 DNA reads TGTGCCAGCAGCGTAGAGGGAGCGGGAGGACAGACCCAGTACTTC. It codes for CASSVEGAGGQTQYF.